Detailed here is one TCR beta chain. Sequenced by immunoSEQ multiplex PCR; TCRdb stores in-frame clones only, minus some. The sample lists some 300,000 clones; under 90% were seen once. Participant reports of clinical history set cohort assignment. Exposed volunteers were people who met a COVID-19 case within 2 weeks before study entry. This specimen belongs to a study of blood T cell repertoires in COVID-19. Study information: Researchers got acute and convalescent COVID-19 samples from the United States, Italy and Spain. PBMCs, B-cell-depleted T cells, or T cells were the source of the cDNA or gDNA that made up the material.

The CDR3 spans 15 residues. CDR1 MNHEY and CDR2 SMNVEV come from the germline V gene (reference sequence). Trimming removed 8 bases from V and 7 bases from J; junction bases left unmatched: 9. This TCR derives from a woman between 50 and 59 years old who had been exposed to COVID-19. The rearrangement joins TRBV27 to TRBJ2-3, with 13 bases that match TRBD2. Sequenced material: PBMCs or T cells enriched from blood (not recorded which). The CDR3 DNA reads TGTGCCAGCTACCCCGGGACTAGCGGGGTATATACGCAGTATTTT. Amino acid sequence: CASYPGTSGVYTQYF.